This T cell receptor (beta chain) was retrieved from a study of CD8+ T cells in alopecia areata. As to this clone: Its target is not known.

Findings and limits, study-wide: Scalp sequencing also captures normal skin's resident alphabeta T cells. For lesional scalp, especially alopecia totalis/universalis, clonality was higher than in normal scalp.

RNA extraction and reverse transcription yielded cDNA as sequencing template. Assay: immunoSEQ multiplex PCR; the TCRdb copy retains only in-frame clones and omits some. Among about 250,000 clones listed, roughly 69% were seen once. This TCR was recovered from a human donor with alopecia areata. Sequencing used CD4+ T cells sorted from blood, obtained at week 0.

The CDR3 DNA is TGTGCCTGTCGGGAGGGCCGCGGAGAGACCCAGTACTTC. It encodes CACREGRGETQYF. This chain connects TRBV30 to TRBJ2-5, with 8 bases aligning to TRBD2. The CDR3 has 13 amino acids. Germline-derived CDR1 and CDR2 are GTSNPN and SVGIG (reference sequence). The ends lost 6 bases at V and 4 bases at J; junction bases unmatched: 7.